The 24 T cell receptor beta chains listed next were all sequenced from one sample in a study of CD8+ T cells in alopecia areata. As the sequencing template, cDNA was produced by extracting RNA and reverse transcribing it. Libraries were prepared by immunoSEQ multiplex PCR; TCRdb keeps only in-frame clonotypes and omits some of them. The table shows 100,000 to 150,000 clones, with 45% to 50% occurring only once. The specimen comprised CD8+ T cells sorted from blood, sampled at week 0. These receptors were obtained from a human donor with alopecia areata.

This chain joins TRBV29-1 and TRBJ2-1; 12 nucleotides match TRBD2. CDR3 length: 13 residues. Germline V gene data show CDR1 as SQVTM and CDR2 as ANQGSEA. V dropped 6 bases and J dropped 6; count of bases not matched to a gene: 3. Written as DNA, the CDR3 is TGCAGCGTCCTAGCGGGGGGGGTCAATGAGCAGTTCTTC. Amino acids: CSVLAGGVNEQFF.

This chain uses TRBV5-1 with TRBJ1-5; D is uncertain. Germline-derived CDR1 and CDR2 are SGHRS and YFSETQ. V lost 3 bases to trimming and J lost 4 bases, with 11 bases between them. This CDR3 is 14 amino acids long. Here the CDR3 reads CASSSTGENQPQHF. In DNA form, the CDR3 reads TGCGCCAGCAGCTCGACTGGGGAGAATCAGCCCCAGCATTTT.

There are a few counts of this clone. The chain is built from TRBV27 and TRBJ2-7; TRBD1 aligns across 10 bases. The CDR3 is 13 amino acids. Germline V gene data show CDR1 as MNHEY and CDR2 as SMNVEV (reference sequence). The V gene end was trimmed by 5 bases and the J gene end by 3 bases; junction bases not matched to a gene: 1. The CDR3 sequence: CASSGDRGYEQYF. The CDR3 nucleotides read TGTGCCAGCAGTGGGGACAGGGGCTACGAGCAGTACTTC.

The chain couples TRBV30 to TRBJ1-2; D is unclear. The germline gives CDR1 GTSNPN, CDR2 SVGIG (reference sequence). The CDR3 runs 12 residues. Trimming pared 5 bases from V and 9 bases from J, leaving 16 bases between. CDR3 coding DNA: TGTGCCTGGTTCCCCATAGGGTTGAGCTACACCTTC. This translates into CAWFPIGLSYTF.

This clone was seen more than once but under ten times. J is TRBJ1-2 and V is TRBV5-1; TRBD1 might be the D (6 bases). From germline, CDR1 is SGHRS and CDR2 YFSETQ. Trimming took off 2 bases at V and 6 bases at J, with 11 bases between the two ends. The CDR3 totals 13 residues. CDR3 residues: CASSFRGHDGYTF. The CDR3 region has the DNA TGCGCCAGCAGCTTTCGGGGGCATGATGGCTACACCTTC. Complete variable domain (other parts from reference TRBV5-1 and TRBJ1-2): KAGVTQTPRYLIKTRGQQVTLSCSPISGHRSVSWYQQTPGQGLQFLFEYFSETQRNKGNFPGRFSGRQFSNSRSEMNVSTLELGDSALYLCASSFRGHDGYTFGSGTRLTVV.

The gene calls are TRBV7-9 and TRBJ2-3; D is ambiguous. CDR1 SEHNR and CDR2 FQNEAQ come from the germline V gene (reference sequence). The CDR3 covers 12 residues. V lost 3 bases to trimming and J lost 5 bases, with 6 bases between them. The CDR3 DNA reads as TGTGCCAGCAGCTTCATGGTAGATACGCAGTATTTT. Translated: CASSFMVDTQYF.

J is TRBJ1-1 and V is TRBV27; D might be TRBD1 (6 bases). The germline gives CDR1 MNHEY, CDR2 SMNVEV (reference sequence). The V and J ends lost 6 bases and 12 bases respectively, with 14 bases between them. The CDR3 has 11 amino acids. CDR3 protein: CASSSGRGPFF. The CDR3 coding sequence is TGTGCCAGCAGCTCCGGACGGGGGCCTTTCTTT.

For the CDR3, the DNA is TGCGCCAGCAGCCCCTCCCCTAGCGAGGGCACAGATACGCAGTATTTT. This gives the protein CASSPSPSEGTDTQYF. J is TRBJ2-3 and V is TRBV4-1; a possible D gene is TRBD2 (6 bases). The germline gives CDR1 MGHRA, CDR2 YSYEKL. CDR3 length: 16 amino acids. Trimming removed 4 bases from V and 1 base from J, with 15 bases in between.

This chain joins TRBV2 and TRBJ1-1; no definite D call. Germline V gene data show CDR1 as SNHLY and CDR2 as FYNNEI. The CDR3 consists of 13 residues. Trimming pared 6 bases from V and 0 bases from J, leaving 8 bases between. CDR3: CASSPTLNTEAFF. For the CDR3, the DNA is TGTGCCAGCAGCCCCACTTTGAACACTGAAGCTTTCTTT.

This chain links TRBV7-9 with TRBJ2-7; possibly TRBD1 for D (7 bases). There are 15 residues in the CDR3. The germline V and J ends were trimmed by 3 bases and 3 bases, with 15 bases remaining between them. The germline V gene has CDR1 SEHNR and CDR2 FQNEAQ (reference sequence). CDR3 DNA sequence: TGTGCCAGCAGCTTCCAGGGGGGAATATACTACGAGCAGTACTTC. Translation gives CASSFQGGIYYEQYF. Full variable domain (rest looked up from reference TRBV7-9 and TRBJ2-7): DTGVSQNPRHKITKRGQNVTFRCDPISEHNRLYWYRQTLGQGPEFLTYFQNEAQLEKSRLLSDRFSAERPKGSFSTLEIQRTEQGDSAMYLCASSFQGGIYYEQYFGPGTRLTVT.

This clone was seen a few times. V and J are TRBV4-3 and TRBJ2-3, with 7 bases identical to TRBD1. The germline V gene encodes CDR1 LGHNA and CDR2 YSLEER. Trimming at V came to 3 bases and at J to 0 bases, leaving 3 bases not matched to a gene. The length of the CDR3 is 15 residues. The DNA for the CDR3 is TGCGCCAGCAGCCACGGACAGGAGAGCACAGATACGCAGTATTTT. This codes for CASSHGQESTDTQYF.

The V and J genes are TRBV14 and TRBJ1-2; D gene uncertain. The V end lost 0 bases, the J end lost 7 bases, and 12 bases lay between the germline ends. Germline assignment: CDR1 SGHDN and CDR2 FVKESK. CDR3 length: 14 residues. CDR3 sequence: CASSQEARAAGYTF. CDR3 nucleotides: TGTGCCAGCAGCCAAGAGGCCCGGGCTGCTGGCTACACCTTC.

The V gene is TRBV11-2, the J gene TRBJ2-5; the match to TRBD2 covers 12 bases. CDR1 and CDR2 from the germline V gene are SGHAT and FQNNGV. Trimming took 3 bases from V and 2 from J; bases not matched to a gene: 13. The CDR3 contains 19 residues. CDR3 in amino acids: CASSFYFGTSGSQQETQYF. The CDR3 bases are TGTGCCAGCAGCTTCTATTTTGGGACTAGCGGGTCACAGCAAGAGACCCAGTACTTC.

The V call is TRBV27, the J call TRBJ2-7; D tentatively reads TRBD1 or TRBD2 (6 bases each). V dropped 5 bases and J dropped 4 bases, with 18 bases sitting between them. This CDR3 contains 15 residues. The germline gives CDR1 MNHEY, CDR2 SMNVEV (reference sequence). The CDR3 bases are TGTGCCAGCAGTACGCGAGGGGGGCCAAATTACGAGCAGTACTTC. It codes for CASSTRGGPNYEQYF.

This clone was found a few times. The rearrangement uses TRBV27 and TRBJ2-7; a weak D match, TRBD2 (6 bases). V lost 3 bases and J 1 base, leaving 13 bases between the germline ends. Germline lookup yields CDR1 MNHEY and CDR2 SMNVEV (reference sequence). This CDR3 is built from 15 residues. The CDR3 protein is CASSLSAGRSYEQYF. In DNA form, the CDR3 reads TGTGCCAGCAGTTTGTCGGCAGGGAGGTCCTACGAGCAGTACTTC.

The rearrangement joins TRBV7-9 to TRBJ2-5, with TRBD1 as a possible D gene (5 bases). This CDR3 contains 11 residues. V lost 7 bases, J lost 7 bases, and 10 bases lay in between. The germline gives CDR1 SEHNR, CDR2 FQNEAQ (reference sequence). CDR3 coding DNA: TGTGCCAGCACCCTAAGGGGGACCCAGTACTTC. Its protein is CASTLRGTQYF.

The chain is built from TRBV9 and TRBJ2-1; perhaps TRBD2 as D (7 bases). The CDR3 consists of 15 residues. The V end lost 4 bases, the J end lost 8 bases, and 19 bases lay between the germline ends. Looked up from germline, CDR1 is SGDLS and CDR2 is YYNGEE. Here the CDR3 reads CASSPGGQGWDEQFF. CDR3 in DNA: TGTGCCAGCAGCCCCGGGGGGCAGGGGTGGGATGAGCAGTTCTTC. Full variable domain (remainder filled in from reference TRBV9 and TRBJ2-1): DSGVTQTPKHLITATGQRVTLRCSPRSGDLSVYWYQQSLDQGLQFLIQYYNGEERAKGNILERFSAQQFPDLHSELNLSSLELGDSALYFCASSPGGQGWDEQFFGPGTRLTVL.

V usage is TRBV7-2 and J usage is TRBJ2-5, with D possibly called TRBD1 or TRBD2 (5 bases each). Germline CDR1 reads SGHTA; CDR2 reads FQGNSA. The CDR3 sequence is 14 residues long. Trimming cost V 1 base and J 5 bases, with 11 bases left between them. This CDR3 reads CASSLVRGTETQYF. The CDR3, as DNA: TGTGCCAGCAGCTTAGTACGAGGGACCGAGACCCAGTACTTC.

J is TRBJ2-7 and V is TRBV13; the D is unclear. The V end lost 5 bases, the J end lost 1 base, and 9 bases lay between the germline ends. CDR3 length: 13 amino acids. CDR1 and CDR2 from the germline V gene are PRHDT and FYEKMQ (reference sequence). CDR3 sequence (DNA): TGTGCCAGCAGCGAGGCGCCTTCCTACGAGCAGTACTTC. It translates to CASSEAPSYEQYF.

The chain has TRBV29-1 and TRBJ2-1; no clear D. Germline CDR1 is SQVTM and CDR2 is ANQGSEA. The CDR3 runs 10 residues. The V end was cut by 4 bases, the J end by 4 bases, with 2 bases between. The CDR3 nucleotides read TGCAGCGTTGGGTACAATGAGCAGTTCTTC. Translating gives CSVGYNEQFF.

V usage is TRBV27 and J usage is TRBJ2-3; maybe TRBD1 (6 bases). The germline V gene encodes CDR1 MNHEY and CDR2 SMNVEV (reference sequence). The length of the CDR3 is 13 residues. With 2 bases removed from V and 8 bases from J, the gap between germline ends came to 11 bases. The CDR3 DNA follows: TGTGCCAGCAGTTTAGAAGGGGGTGTTACGCAGTATTTT. Translation: CASSLEGGVTQYF.

This chain joins TRBV7-9 and TRBJ2-7; the D is unclear. V lost 1 base, J lost 2 bases, and 9 bases lay in between. The germline V gene encodes CDR1 SEHNR and CDR2 FQNEAQ (reference sequence). The CDR3 extends over 14 amino acids. DNA of the CDR3: TGTGCCAGCAGCTTAGTGGACGGCGCCTACGAGCAGTACTTC. Translated: CASSLVDGAYEQYF.

The chain has TRBV12-2 and TRBJ1-5; the table's D gene call, TRBD1, was not cross checked with the DNA. TRBV12-2 counts as a pseudogene. The CDR3 covers 18 residues. The CDR3, as DNA: TGTGCAAGTCGCTTAGGGATGGACAGGCCTGGATACAATCAGCCCCAGCATTTT. It is translated as CASRLGMDRPGYNQPQHF.

The chain uses TRBV29-1 and TRBJ1-3; D gene ambiguous. Trimming removed 6 bases from V and 0 bases from J, with 12 bases in between. Germline CDR1 reads SQVTM; CDR2 reads ANQGSEA. The CDR3 extends over 14 amino acids. CDR3 loop: CSVRPTSSGNTIYF. The CDR3 nucleotides are TGCAGCGTCCGCCCAACCAGCTCTGGAAACACCATATATTTT.